A single sample gave rise to the 16 T cell receptor beta chains below, sequenced in a study of radiotherapy plus CTLA-4 blockade in lung cancer (dated by TCRdb to the late 2010s). To prepare the library, the immunoSEQ multiplex PCR assay was applied. What TCRdb holds here is the immuneACCESS table cut down to in-frame rearrangements. Part of the clones is not present; checked against another copy, under half of the missing clones reflect an unresolved V gene, and the others are unexplained. This sample lists about 51,000 clones; 70% to 80% were detected once. The ten largest clones capture 7.5% to 9.5% of the sample. This material consisted of peripheral blood, taken from a patient treated with radiotherapy plus ipilimumab. Receptors were obtained from a human donor with non-small cell lung cancer who had a complete response to radiotherapy plus ipilimumab.

The rearrangement links TRBV19 to TRBJ1-1; D gene uncertain. CDR3 length equals 13 residues. The germline gives CDR1 LNHDA, CDR2 SQIVND (reference sequence). Deletions cut 3 bases from V and 2 bases from J, with 7 bases between. DNA for the CDR3: TGTGCCAGTAGTATTATCGTTAACACTGAAGCTTTCTTT. Its protein is CASSIIVNTEAFF.

The V and J genes are TRBV30 and TRBJ2-1; 7 nucleotides line up with TRBD2. The CDR3 is made up of 14 amino acids. The germline V gene encodes CDR1 GTSNPN and CDR2 SVGIG (reference sequence). V was pared by 0 bases and J by 6 bases, with 5 bases of the junction left unmatched. The CDR3 nucleotides read TGTGCCTGGAGTGTTGCGCTAGCGGCCAATGAGCAGTTCTTC. The encoded protein is CAWSVALAANEQFF.

The chain is built from TRBV18 and TRBJ2-1, with unresolved D. The ends were cut back, 4 bases at V and 2 bases at J, with 12 bases in the middle. The CDR3 has 15 amino acids. Looked up from germline, CDR1 is KGHSH and CDR2 is LQKENI. The CDR3, as DNA: TGTGCCAGCTCACGTGGCTCCGGAGCCTACAATGAGCAGTTCTTC. It yields the protein CASSRGSGAYNEQFF. Full variable domain (missing parts from reference TRBV18 and TRBJ2-1): NAGVMQNPRHLVRRRGQEARLRCSPMKGHSHVYWYRQLPEEGLKFMVYLQKENIIDESGMPKERFSAEFPKEGPSILRIQQVVRGDSAAYFCASSRGSGAYNEQFFGPGTRLTVL.

The gene calls are TRBV2 and TRBJ2-3; tentative D call: TRBD1 (5 bases). Germline loops: CDR1 SNHLY, CDR2 FYNNEI. The CDR3 loop spans 13 amino acids. V dropped 5 bases and J dropped 8 bases, with 14 bases sitting between them. CDR3 coding DNA: TGTGCCAGCAGTCTGACAGTTGACACTACGCAGTATTTT. It encodes CASSLTVDTTQYF.

The chain links TRBV12-5 to TRBJ2-3; maybe TRBD1 (6 bases). This CDR3 is built from 16 residues. V was trimmed by 7 bases and J by 2 bases, leaving 19 bases between them. Germline CDR1 and CDR2: LGHNT and FRNRAP. CDR3 loop: CASALSRDTYTDTQYF. In nucleotides, the CDR3 is TGTGCTAGTGCCCTCAGCCGGGACACCTACACAGATACGCAGTATTTT.

The chain employs TRBV4-3 and TRBJ1-5; no firm D call. Trimming left V 0 bases short and J 6 bases short, with 6 bases between. The CDR3 totals 13 residues. Per germline, CDR1 LGHNA and CDR2 YSLEER. The DNA for the CDR3 is TGCGCCAGCAGCCAAGATTTCCGTCAGCCCCAGCATTTT. Protein product: CASSQDFRQPQHF.

This chain connects TRBV18 to TRBJ1-2; possible D gene TRBD1, 6 bases. CDR3 length equals 15 residues. Looked up from germline, CDR1 is KGHSH and CDR2 is LQKENI. V lost 1 base to trimming and J lost 4 bases, with 13 bases between them. CDR3 region: CASSPRQQGGYGYTF. CDR3 DNA sequence: TGTGCCAGCTCACCACGGCAACAGGGTGGCTATGGCTACACCTTC.

The chain recombines TRBV27 with TRBJ1-1, with D perhaps matching TRBD1 (5 bases). This CDR3 is built from 13 residues. Germline V gene lookup returns CDR1 MNHEY and CDR2 SMNVEV (reference sequence). V lost 6 bases and J 1 base, leaving 9 bases between the germline ends. The CDR3 coding sequence is TGTGCCAGCAGCCATAGGGGGAACACTGAAGCTTTCTTT. Encoded protein: CASSHRGNTEAFF.

This chain joins TRBV11-3 and TRBJ2-3, with 9 bases aligning to TRBD2. CDR1 SGHNT and CDR2 YENEEA come from the germline V gene. Trimming at V came to 2 bases and at J to 2 bases, leaving 5 bases not matched to a gene. The length of the CDR3 is 16 residues. CDR3 bases: TGTGCCAGCAGCTTAATTAGCGGGGGAGCCACAGATACGCAGTATTTT. Protein sequence: CASSLISGGATDTQYF.

The rearrangement uses TRBV7-9 and TRBJ2-1, with TRBD2 identical over 8 bases. Per germline, CDR1 SEHNR and CDR2 FQNEAQ (reference sequence). The CDR3 has 17 amino acids. J was trimmed by 6 bases and V by 2 bases; bases with no gene match: 12. CDR3 in amino acids: CASSLPPGLGIPNEQFF. Written as DNA, the CDR3 is TGTGCCAGCAGCTTACCTCCGGGACTAGGTATCCCCAATGAGCAGTTCTTC.

V usage is TRBV4-1 and J usage is TRBJ1-2, with 9 bases identical to TRBD1. Germline CDR1 and CDR2: MGHRA and YSYEKL. V gave up 4 bases and J gave up 7 bases; unmatched junction bases: 13. This CDR3 comprises 16 residues. The chain's CDR3 is CASSPLLYRGPIGYTF. The CDR3 region has the DNA TGCGCCAGCAGCCCCTTACTCTACAGGGGGCCAATTGGCTACACCTTC.

The CDR3 DNA reads as TGTGCCAGCAGTTCCTCTAGGACAGGGGGCTACACCTTC. The encoded protein is CASSSSRTGGYTF. The V call is TRBV27, the J call TRBJ1-2, with TRBD1 identical over 8 bases. Germline V CDR1 and CDR2: MNHEY, SMNVEV (reference sequence). V lost 4 bases and J lost 8; bases outside the gene matches: 6. The CDR3 length is 13 residues.

The CDR3 DNA reads as TGTGCCAGTAGTATAGCGTCCCGGGTTAATCAGCCCCAGCATTTT. It is translated as CASSIASRVNQPQHF. The chain is built from TRBV19 and TRBJ1-5; no firm D call. Trimming pared 1 base from V and 4 bases from J, leaving 11 bases between. Germline CDR1 reads LNHDA; CDR2 reads SQIVND (reference sequence). This CDR3 is 15 amino acids long.

The chain couples TRBV5-6 to TRBJ2-5, with 7 bases that match TRBD1. After removal of 4 bases from V and 2 bases from J, the junction contained 8 bases not matched to a gene. CDR1 and CDR2 from the germline V gene are SGHDT and YYEEEE. The CDR3 consists of 15 residues. For the CDR3, the DNA is TGTGCCAGCAGCAGCCCCGGGACAGTACAAGAGACCCAGTACTTC. It yields the protein CASSSPGTVQETQYF.

This rearrangement joins TRBV5-1 to TRBJ2-1; the match to TRBD2 covers 12 bases. V lost 1 base and J lost 8; bases outside the gene matches: 4. The CDR3 runs to 15 residues. Per germline, CDR1 SGHRS and CDR2 YFSETQ. CDR3 region: CASSLHLAGGDEQFF. DNA for the CDR3: TGCGCCAGCAGCTTGCATCTAGCGGGAGGGGATGAGCAGTTCTTC.

This clone was seen only a few times. The chain employs TRBV7-6 and TRBJ2-2, with D tentatively TRBD1 (5 bases). This CDR3 has 14 residues. Per the germline V gene, CDR1 is SGHVS and CDR2 is FNYEAQ. Trimming took off 6 bases at V and 1 base at J, with 9 bases between the two ends. The CDR3 sequence: CASRGPWNTGELFF. The CDR3 bases are TGTGCCAGCAGGGGGCCGTGGAACACCGGGGAGCTGTTTTTT.